One T cell receptor (beta chain) is described in this entry. This specimen belongs to a study of T cell changes during pregnancy in multiple sclerosis. Profiling relied on immunoSEQ multiplex PCR, and the TCRdb table lists in-frame clones only, not all of them. Of about 50,000 clones in the sample, 94% were seen once. The source of this sequence is a female donor with multiple sclerosis, enrolled in a pregnancy study. Source: CD4+ T cells from peripheral blood mononuclear cells, taken in the third trimester of pregnancy.

The DNA for the CDR3 is TGTGCCAGTAGTATAGTGGAGGGGGGGCCTTTCAATGAGCAGTTCTTC. Translated, it gives CASSIVEGGPFNEQFF. The V and J genes are TRBV19 and TRBJ2-1, with D perhaps matching TRBD2 (7 bases). The CDR3 runs to 16 residues. V was trimmed by 1 base and J by 6 bases, leaving 16 bases between them. Germline values: CDR1 LNHDA, CDR2 SQIVND (reference sequence). The full variable domain, completed using reference TRBV19 and TRBJ2-1, is DGGITQSPKYLFRKEGQNVTLSCEQNLNHDAMYWYRQDPGQGLRLIYYSQIVNDFQKGDIAEGYSVSREKKESFPLTVTSAQKNPTAFYLCASSIVEGGPFNEQFFGPGTRLTVL.